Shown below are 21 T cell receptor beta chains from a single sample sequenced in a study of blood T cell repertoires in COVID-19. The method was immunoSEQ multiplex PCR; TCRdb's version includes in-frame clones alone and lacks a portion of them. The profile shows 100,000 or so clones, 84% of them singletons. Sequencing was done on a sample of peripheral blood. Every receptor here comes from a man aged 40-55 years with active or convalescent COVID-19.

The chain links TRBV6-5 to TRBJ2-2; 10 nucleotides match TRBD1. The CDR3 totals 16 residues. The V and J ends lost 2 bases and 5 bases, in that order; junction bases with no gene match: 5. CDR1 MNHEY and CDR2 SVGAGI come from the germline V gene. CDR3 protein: CASSYTGQGKTGELFF. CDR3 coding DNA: TGTGCCAGCAGTTACACGGGACAGGGGAAAACCGGGGAGCTGTTTTTT.

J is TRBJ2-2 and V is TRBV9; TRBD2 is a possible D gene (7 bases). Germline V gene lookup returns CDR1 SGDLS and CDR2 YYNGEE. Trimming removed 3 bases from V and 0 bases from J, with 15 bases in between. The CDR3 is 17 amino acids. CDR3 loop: CASSARPGGSNTGELFF. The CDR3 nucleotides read TGTGCCAGCAGCGCCCGCCCGGGGGGCTCGAACACCGGGGAGCTGTTTTTT.

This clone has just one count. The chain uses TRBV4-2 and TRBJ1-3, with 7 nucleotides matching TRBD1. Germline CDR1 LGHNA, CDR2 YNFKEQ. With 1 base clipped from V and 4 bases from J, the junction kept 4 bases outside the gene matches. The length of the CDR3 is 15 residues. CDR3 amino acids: CASSQVGTVGNTIYF. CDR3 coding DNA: TGTGCCAGCAGCCAAGTTGGGACAGTCGGAAACACCATATATTTT.

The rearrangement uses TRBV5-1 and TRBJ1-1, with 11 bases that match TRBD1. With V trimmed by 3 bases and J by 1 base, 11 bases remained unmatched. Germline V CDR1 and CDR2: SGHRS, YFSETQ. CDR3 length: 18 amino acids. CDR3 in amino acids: CASSSRTGGGKGNTEAFF. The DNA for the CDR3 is TGCGCCAGCAGCTCCAGGACAGGGGGCGGAAAGGGGAACACTGAAGCTTTCTTT. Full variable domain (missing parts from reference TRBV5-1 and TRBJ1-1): KAGVTQTPRYLIKTRGQQVTLSCSPISGHRSVSWYQQTPGQGLQFLFEYFSETQRNKGNFPGRFSGRQFSNSRSEMNVSTLELGDSALYLCASSSRTGGGKGNTEAFFGQGTRLTVV.

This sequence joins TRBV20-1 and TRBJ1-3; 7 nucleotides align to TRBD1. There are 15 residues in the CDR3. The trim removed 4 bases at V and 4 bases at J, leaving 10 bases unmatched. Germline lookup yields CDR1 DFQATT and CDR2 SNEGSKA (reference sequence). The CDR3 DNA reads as TGCAGTGCTACTGAACGGACAGGCCTAGGAAACACCATATATTTT. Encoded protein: CSATERTGLGNTIYF.

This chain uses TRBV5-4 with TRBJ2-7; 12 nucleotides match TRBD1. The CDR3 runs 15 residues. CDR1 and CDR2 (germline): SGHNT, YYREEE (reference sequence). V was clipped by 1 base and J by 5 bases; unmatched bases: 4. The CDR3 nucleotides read TGTGCCAGCAGCTTGACGGGACAGGGGGCCCACGAGCAGTACTTC. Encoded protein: CASSLTGQGAHEQYF. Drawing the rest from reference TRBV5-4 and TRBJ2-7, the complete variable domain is ETGVTQSPTHLIKTRGQQVTLRCSSQSGHNTVSWYQQALGQGPQFIFQYYREEENGRGNFPPRFSGLQFPNYSSELNVNALELDDSALYLCASSLTGQGAHEQYFGPGTRLTVT.

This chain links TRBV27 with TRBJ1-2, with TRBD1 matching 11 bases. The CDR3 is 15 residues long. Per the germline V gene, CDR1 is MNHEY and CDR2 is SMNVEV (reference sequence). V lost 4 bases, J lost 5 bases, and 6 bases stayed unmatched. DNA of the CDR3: TGTGCCAGCAGTTCCCTCGGGACAGGGGGGTATGGCTACACCTTC. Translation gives CASSSLGTGGYGYTF.

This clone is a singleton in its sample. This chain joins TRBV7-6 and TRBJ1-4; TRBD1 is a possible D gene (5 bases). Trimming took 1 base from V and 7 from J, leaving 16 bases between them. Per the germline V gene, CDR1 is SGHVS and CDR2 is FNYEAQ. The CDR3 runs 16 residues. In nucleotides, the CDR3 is TGTGCCAGCAGCTTAGTAGGGCAGGGATTTGGTGAAAAACTGTTTTTT. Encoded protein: CASSLVGQGFGEKLFF.

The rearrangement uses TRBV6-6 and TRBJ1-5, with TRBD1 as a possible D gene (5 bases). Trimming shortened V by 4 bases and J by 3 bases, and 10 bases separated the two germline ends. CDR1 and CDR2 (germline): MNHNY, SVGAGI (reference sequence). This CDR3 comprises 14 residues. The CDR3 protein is CASSSGQYNQPQHF. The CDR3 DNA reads TGTGCCAGCAGTTCAGGGCAGTACAATCAGCCCCAGCATTTT.

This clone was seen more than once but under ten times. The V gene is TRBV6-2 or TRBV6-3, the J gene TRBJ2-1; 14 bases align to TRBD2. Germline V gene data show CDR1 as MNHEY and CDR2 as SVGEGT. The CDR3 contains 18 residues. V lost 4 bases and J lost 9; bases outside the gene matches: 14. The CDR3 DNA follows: TGTGCCAGCAGTTCACAATCGGGACTAGCGGGGGCGGTCGTTGAGCAGTTCTTC. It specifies CASSSQSGLAGAVVEQFF.

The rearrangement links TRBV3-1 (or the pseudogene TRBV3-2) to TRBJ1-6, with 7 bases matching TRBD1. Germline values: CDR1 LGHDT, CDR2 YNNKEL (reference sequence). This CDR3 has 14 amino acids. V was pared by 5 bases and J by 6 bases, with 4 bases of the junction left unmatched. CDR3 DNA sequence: TGTGCCAGCAGCGCCCGGGACAGTAATTCACCCCTCCACTTT. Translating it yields CASSARDSNSPLHF.

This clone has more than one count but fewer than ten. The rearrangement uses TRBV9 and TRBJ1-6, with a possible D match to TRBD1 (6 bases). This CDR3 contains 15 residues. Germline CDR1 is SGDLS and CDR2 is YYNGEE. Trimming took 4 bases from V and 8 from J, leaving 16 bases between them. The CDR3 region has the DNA TGTGCCAGCAGCAATTACAGGGTGGGGGATTCACCCCTCCACTTT. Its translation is CASSNYRVGDSPLHF.

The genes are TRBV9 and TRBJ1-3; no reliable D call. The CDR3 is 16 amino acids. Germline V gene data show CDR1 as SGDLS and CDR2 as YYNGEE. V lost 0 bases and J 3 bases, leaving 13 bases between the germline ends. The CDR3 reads CASSVGVTEVGNTIYF. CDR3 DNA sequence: TGTGCCAGCAGCGTAGGGGTCACAGAAGTTGGAAACACCATATATTTT. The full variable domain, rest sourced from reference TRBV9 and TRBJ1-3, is DSGVTQTPKHLITATGQRVTLRCSPRSGDLSVYWYQQSLDQGLQFLIQYYNGEERAKGNILERFSAQQFPDLHSELNLSSLELGDSALYFCASSVGVTEVGNTIYFGEGSWLTVV.

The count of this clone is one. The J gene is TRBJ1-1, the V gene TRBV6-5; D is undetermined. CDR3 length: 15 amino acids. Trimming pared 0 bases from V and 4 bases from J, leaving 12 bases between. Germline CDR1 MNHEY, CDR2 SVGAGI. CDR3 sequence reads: CASSYSRGGSTEAFF. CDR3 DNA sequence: TGTGCCAGCAGTTACTCGCGGGGAGGGAGCACTGAAGCTTTCTTT.

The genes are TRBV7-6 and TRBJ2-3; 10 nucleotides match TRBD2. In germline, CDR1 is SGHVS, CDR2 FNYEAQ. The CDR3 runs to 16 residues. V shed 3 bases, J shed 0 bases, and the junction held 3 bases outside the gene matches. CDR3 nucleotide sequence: TGTGCCAGCAGCTTTCGGACTAGCGGTAGCACAGATACGCAGTATTTT. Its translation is CASSFRTSGSTDTQYF.

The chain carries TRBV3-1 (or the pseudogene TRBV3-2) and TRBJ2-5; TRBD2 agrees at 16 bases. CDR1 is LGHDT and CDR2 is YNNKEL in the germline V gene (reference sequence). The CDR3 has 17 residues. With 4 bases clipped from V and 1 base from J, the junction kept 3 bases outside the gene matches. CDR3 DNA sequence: TGTGCCAGCAGCCCCGGGACTAGCGGGGGGGCCCAAGAGACCCAGTACTTC. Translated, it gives CASSPGTSGGAQETQYF.

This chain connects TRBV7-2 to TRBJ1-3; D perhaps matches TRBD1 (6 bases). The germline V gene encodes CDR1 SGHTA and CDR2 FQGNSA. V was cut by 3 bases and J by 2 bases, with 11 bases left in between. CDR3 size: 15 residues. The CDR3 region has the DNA TGTGCCAGCAGCTTTACCAGGGGTACTGGAAACACCATATATTTT. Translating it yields CASSFTRGTGNTIYF.

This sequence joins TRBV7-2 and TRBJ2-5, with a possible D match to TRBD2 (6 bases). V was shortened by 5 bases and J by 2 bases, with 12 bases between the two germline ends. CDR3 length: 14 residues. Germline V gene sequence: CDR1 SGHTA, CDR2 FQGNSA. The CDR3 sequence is CASSRGIIQETQYF. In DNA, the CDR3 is TGTGCCAGCAGCCGGGGGATTATTCAAGAGACCCAGTACTTC.

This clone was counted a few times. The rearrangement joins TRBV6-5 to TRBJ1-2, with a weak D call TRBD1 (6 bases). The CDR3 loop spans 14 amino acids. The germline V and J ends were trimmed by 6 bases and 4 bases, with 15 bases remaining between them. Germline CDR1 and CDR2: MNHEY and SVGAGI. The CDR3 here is CASSHDRKIYGYTF. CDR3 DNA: TGTGCCAGCAGCCACGACAGGAAAATCTATGGCTACACCTTC.

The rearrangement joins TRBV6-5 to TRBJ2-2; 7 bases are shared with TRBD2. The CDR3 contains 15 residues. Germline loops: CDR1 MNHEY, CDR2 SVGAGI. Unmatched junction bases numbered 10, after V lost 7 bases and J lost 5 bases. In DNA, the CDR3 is TGTGCCAGCATGGTGCCGGGACTATTGACCGGGGAGCTGTTTTTT. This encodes CASMVPGLLTGELFF.

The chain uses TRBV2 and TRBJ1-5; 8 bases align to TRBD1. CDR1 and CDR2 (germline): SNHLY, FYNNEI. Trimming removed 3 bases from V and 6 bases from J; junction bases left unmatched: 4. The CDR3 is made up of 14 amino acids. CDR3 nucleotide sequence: TGTGCCAGCAGTGACAGGGGGCGAACTCAGCCCCAGCATTTT. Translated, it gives CASSDRGRTQPQHF.